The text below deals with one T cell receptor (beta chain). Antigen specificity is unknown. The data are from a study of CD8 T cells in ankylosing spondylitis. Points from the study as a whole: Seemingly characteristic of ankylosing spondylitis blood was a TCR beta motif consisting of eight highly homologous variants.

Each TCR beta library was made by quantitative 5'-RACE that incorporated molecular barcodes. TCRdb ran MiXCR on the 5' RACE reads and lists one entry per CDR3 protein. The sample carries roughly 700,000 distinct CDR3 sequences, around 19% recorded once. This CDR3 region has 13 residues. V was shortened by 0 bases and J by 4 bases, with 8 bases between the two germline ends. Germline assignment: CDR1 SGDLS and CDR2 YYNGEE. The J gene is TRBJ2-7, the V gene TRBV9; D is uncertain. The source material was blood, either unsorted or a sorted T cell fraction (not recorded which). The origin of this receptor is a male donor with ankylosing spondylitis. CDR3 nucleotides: TGTGCCAGCAGCGTAGGAGCCTCATACGAGCAGTACTTC. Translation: CASSVGASYEQYF. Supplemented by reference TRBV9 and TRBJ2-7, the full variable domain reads DSGVTQTPKHLITATGQRVTLRCSPRSGDLSVYWYQQSLDQGLQFLIQYYNGEERAKGNILERFSAQQFPDLHSELNLSSLELGDSALYFCASSVGASYEQYFGPGTRLTVT.